This passage covers 16 T cell receptor beta chains from one sample sequenced in a study of T cells in Graves' hyperthyroidism and ophthalmopathy. Amplified regions were TCR beta CDR3 sequences from RNA transcripts. HTBI primers were used for first-round RT-PCR of the TCR CDR3. TCRdb analysed the multiplex PCR reads with MiXCR anew, one entry per CDR3 protein. Altogether about 250,000 distinct CDR3 sequences are present, approximately 21% being singletons, with the ten largest covering approximately 60%. The source material was blood. These receptors originate from a man aged 25 to 40 with Graves' ophthalmopathy.

The chain has TRBV11-3 and TRBJ2-2, with D maybe TRBD2 (5 bases). CDR3 size: 15 residues. Germline-derived CDR1 and CDR2 are SGHNT and YENEEA. Trimming left V 1 base short and J 6 bases short, with 12 bases between. CDR3 residues: CASSLVSTTAGELFF. The CDR3 DNA follows: TGTGCCAGCAGCTTAGTATCGACTACTGCCGGGGAGCTGTTTTTT.

This chain uses TRBV12-3 or TRBV12-4 with TRBJ2-2, with 8 bases fitting TRBD2. V lost 3 bases to trimming and J lost 6 bases; unmatched junction nucleotides: 9. The CDR3 spans 16 residues. This CDR3 reads CASSFVSAGGSGELFF. As DNA, the CDR3 is TGTGCCAGCAGTTTCGTGAGCGCGGGAGGTTCCGGGGAGCTGTTTTTT.

This chain joins TRBV9 and TRBJ2-1; 8 bases are shared with TRBD1. Germline V CDR1 and CDR2: SGDLS, YYNGEE. This CDR3 is built from 14 residues. With V trimmed by 3 bases and J by 7 bases, 6 bases remained unmatched. The CDR3 spells CASSAARGLNEQFF. The CDR3 DNA reads TGTGCCAGCAGCGCCGCCAGGGGGCTGAATGAGCAGTTCTTC. Based on the CDR3 plus reference TRBV9 and TRBJ2-1, the full variable domain is DSGVTQTPKHLITATGQRVTLRCSPRSGDLSVYWYQQSLDQGLQFLIQYYNGEERAKGNILERFSAQQFPDLHSELNLSSLELGDSALYFCASSAARGLNEQFFGPGTRLTVL.

As to this clonotype: A read error is possible here, since a much larger clone lies one base away. The chain couples TRBV28 to TRBJ1-5; D possibly corresponds to TRBD1 (5 bases). V was clipped by 3 bases and J by 2 bases, with 8 bases between them. The CDR3 consists of 14 residues. CDR1 and CDR2 (germline): MDHEN, SYDVKM. CDR3 protein: CASSLGVGNQPQHF. DNA of the CDR3: TGTGCCAGCAGTTTGGGGGTGGGCAATCAGCCCCAGCATTTT. Full variable domain (missing parts from reference TRBV28 and TRBJ1-5): DVKVTQSSRYLVKRTGEKVFLECVQDMDHENMFWYRQDPGLGLRLIYFSYDVKMKEKGDIPEGYSVSREKKERFSLILESASTNQTSMYLCASSLGVGNQPQHFGDGTRLSIL.

This clonotype was counted only a few times. The V and J genes are TRBV9 and TRBJ2-7, with 9 bases lining up with TRBD1. Germline CDR1 is SGDLS and CDR2 is YYNGEE. The CDR3 contains 17 residues. V was pared by 0 bases and J by 2 bases, with 9 bases of the junction left unmatched. CDR3 protein: CASSVGAGTGSPYEQYF. Here the CDR3 DNA reads TGTGCCAGCAGCGTAGGGGCCGGGACAGGGAGCCCCTACGAGCAGTACTTC.

This clonotype occurred a few times. This chain connects TRBV4-1 to TRBJ2-5; 11 bases align to TRBD2. The junction had 10 bases not matched to a gene; V was cut back by 1 base and J by 9 bases. The CDR3 length is 16 residues. CDR1 and CDR2 from the germline V gene are MGHRA and YSYEKL. The CDR3 protein is CASSQGTSGSGGPQYF. In nucleotides, the CDR3 is TGCGCCAGCAGCCAAGGCACTAGCGGGAGTGGGGGCCCCCAGTACTTC.

This clonotype was seen a few times. V is TRBV6-1 and J is TRBJ2-5, with TRBD2 matching 9 bases. This CDR3 has 16 amino acids. With V trimmed by 5 bases and J by 0 bases, 7 bases remained unmatched. Germline values: CDR1 MNHNS, CDR2 SASEGT. The CDR3 loop reads CASSPSGTSYQETQYF. CDR3 sequence (DNA): TGTGCCAGCAGTCCCTCCGGGACTAGCTACCAAGAGACCCAGTACTTC.

The sample holds many counts of this clonotype. The V gene is TRBV28, the J gene TRBJ2-5; TRBD2 aligns across 14 bases. Germline V gene sequence: CDR1 MDHEN, CDR2 SYDVKM. The V segment lost 5 bases and the J segment 2 bases; nucleotides outside the gene matches: 10. This CDR3 contains 18 residues. Here the CDR3 DNA reads TGTGCCAGCAGTCCCTGGACTAGCGGGAGGTTGGGGCAAGAGACCCAGTACTTC. Translated: CASSPWTSGRLGQETQYF.

This clonotype was recorded once. This may be a read error, as it is one base from a much larger clone. V is TRBV29-1 and J is TRBJ2-5; D remains ambiguous. The CDR3 length is 10 residues. In germline, CDR1 is SQVTM, CDR2 ANQGSEA. The ends were cut back, 2 bases at V and 2 bases at J, with 0 bases in the middle. The CDR3 DNA reads TGCAGCGTTGAACAAGAGACCCAGTACTTC. Protein: CSVEQETQYF.

Comment on this clonotype: A read error may be the cause here, since a much bigger clone is one base away. This chain links TRBV11-2 with TRBJ2-7; tentatively, D is TRBD1 or TRBD2 (5 bases each). The CDR3 totals 15 residues. Per the germline V gene, CDR1 is SGHAT and CDR2 is FQNNGV. V lost 6 bases and J lost 4, with 19 bases in between. The CDR3 loop reads CASRYSGTAEYEQYF. CDR3 DNA sequence: TGTGCCAGCAGGTATTCCGGGACGGCCGAATACGAGCAGTACTTC.

The chain employs TRBV6-1 and TRBJ1-1; D gene unclear. V lost 7 bases to trimming and J lost 6 bases, with 15 bases between them. This CDR3 is 13 amino acids long. Germline V gene lookup returns CDR1 MNHNS and CDR2 SASEGT. The CDR3 nucleotides are TGTGCCAGCATCGAGTCGGGGATAGCTGAAGCTTTCTTT. Protein: CASIESGIAEAFF.

This clonotype was seen only a few times. The V gene is TRBV9, the J gene TRBJ2-6; 8 bases map to TRBD1. V lost 4 bases and J lost 0; bases outside the gene matches: 9. The length of the CDR3 is 18 residues. Per the germline V gene, CDR1 is SGDLS and CDR2 is YYNGEE. This CDR3 is CASSLGTGFASGANVLTF. CDR3 sequence (DNA): TGTGCCAGCAGCCTAGGGACAGGTTTCGCCTCTGGGGCCAACGTCCTGACTTTC. The variable domain in full, with the rest retrieved from reference TRBV9 and TRBJ2-6, is DSGVTQTPKHLITATGQRVTLRCSPRSGDLSVYWYQQSLDQGLQFLIQYYNGEERAKGNILERFSAQQFPDLHSELNLSSLELGDSALYFCASSLGTGFASGANVLTFGAGSRLTVL.

The chain has TRBV5-1 and TRBJ2-5; D unresolved. The germline CDR1 and CDR2 sequences are SGHRS and YFSETQ. The germline V and J ends were trimmed by 4 bases and 6 bases, with 19 bases remaining between them. This CDR3 contains 15 residues. CDR3 in amino acids: CASSPQDQVRKTQYF. CDR3 DNA sequence: TGCGCCAGCAGCCCCCAAGACCAGGTGAGGAAGACCCAGTACTTC. Full variable domain (outside the CDR3, taken from reference TRBV5-1 and TRBJ2-5): KAGVTQTPRYLIKTRGQQVTLSCSPISGHRSVSWYQQTPGQGLQFLFEYFSETQRNKGNFPGRFSGRQFSNSRSEMNVSTLELGDSALYLCASSPQDQVRKTQYFGPGTRLLVL.

The chain is built from TRBV13 and TRBJ1-1; D gene ambiguous. Germline V gene lookup returns CDR1 PRHDT and CDR2 FYEKMQ (reference sequence). This CDR3 is 11 amino acids long. V was shortened by 2 bases and J by 5 bases, with 3 bases between the two germline ends. The CDR3 bases are TGTGCCAGCAGCTTACAGACTGAAGCTTTCTTT. The encoded protein is CASSLQTEAFF.

This chain joins TRBV12-3 or TRBV12-4 and TRBJ2-6, with 7 bases matching TRBD1. After removal of 9 bases from V and 2 bases from J, the junction contained 7 bases not matched to a gene. This CDR3 is built from 15 residues. The CDR3 spells CASRQGSTGANVLTF. CDR3 in DNA: TGTGCCAGTAGACAGGGATCAACTGGGGCCAACGTCCTGACTTTC.

This chain connects TRBV6-1 to TRBJ2-2, with D perhaps TRBD1 (5 bases). The CDR3 totals 13 residues. The germline V and J ends were trimmed by 6 bases and 6 bases, with 11 bases remaining between them. CDR1 MNHNS and CDR2 SASEGT come from the germline V gene. The chain's CDR3 is CASRGLSAGELFF. In nucleotides, the CDR3 is TGTGCCAGCAGGGGGCTATCGGCCGGGGAGCTGTTTTTT.